What follows are 28 T cell receptor beta chains derived from one specimen sequenced in a study of T cell repertoires in cytomegalovirus infection. For these TCRs, the target antigens are not known. MiXCR was run by TCRdb on the reads, yielding one entry per CDR3 protein. The table lists around 540,000 distinct CDR3 sequences, about 33% of them singletons, with 15% to 20% in the top ten. Material: cultured PBMCs, obtained from culture after CMV antigen stimulation. The receptors originated from a human donor in good health (CMV status not recorded). Some clones in this sample may be carry-over from other donors' samples.

The chain recombines TRBV27 with TRBJ1-4; D possibly corresponds to TRBD1 (5 bases). Germline assignment: CDR1 MNHEY and CDR2 SMNVEV (reference sequence). Trimming left V 0 bases short and J 3 bases short, with 8 bases between. The CDR3 is 15 amino acids. The CDR3 region has the DNA TGTGCCAGCAGTTTATCCGGGGCCTCTAATGAAAAACTGTTTTTT. Its protein product is CASSLSGASNEKLFF.

This clonotype was picked up a small number of times. The chain employs TRBV24-1 and TRBJ2-1; TRBD2 aligns across 13 bases. Germline CDR1 and CDR2: KGHDR and SFDVKD. This CDR3 contains 17 residues. V was clipped by 5 bases and J by 3 bases; unmatched bases: 6. CDR3 DNA: TGTGCCACCAGTGGGAGGACTAGCGGGAGTAACTACAATGAGCAGTTCTTC. This encodes CATSGRTSGSNYNEQFF.

This chain connects TRBV11-3 to TRBJ2-2; perhaps TRBD1 as D (6 bases). The ends were cut back, 0 bases at V and 2 bases at J, with 16 bases in the middle. CDR3 length: 18 amino acids. In germline, CDR1 is SGHNT, CDR2 YENEEA. The chain's CDR3 is CASSLDGVGQLNTGELFF. Here the CDR3 DNA reads TGTGCCAGCAGCTTAGATGGTGTCGGACAGCTTAACACCGGGGAGCTGTTTTTT.

V and J are TRBV7-8 and TRBJ1-2; 8 nucleotides line up with TRBD1. With V trimmed by 3 bases and J by 6 bases, 3 bases remained unmatched. The CDR3 has 13 residues. Germline V lookup: CDR1 SGHVS, CDR2 FQNEAQ. The chain's CDR3 is CASSFRTGNGYTF. The CDR3 DNA reads TGTGCCAGCAGCTTTCGGACAGGGAATGGCTACACCTTC.

The chain is built from TRBV6-2 or TRBV6-3 and TRBJ2-7, with TRBD1 matching over 9 bases. V lost 4 bases and J lost 7; bases outside the gene matches: 14. In germline, CDR1 is MNHEY, CDR2 SVGEGT. The CDR3 consists of 16 residues. The chain's CDR3 is CASSSPGGDRVNEQYV. The CDR3 DNA follows: TGTGCCAGCAGTTCGCCTGGGGGGGACAGGGTGAATGAGCAGTACGTC.

This clonotype has just a few counts. The chain recombines TRBV7-6 with TRBJ2-7; no reliable D call. The CDR3 is 11 residues long. CDR1 is SGHVS, CDR2 FNYEAQ, per germline. V was trimmed by 5 bases and J by 12 bases, leaving 14 bases between them. CDR3 region: CASSRLGPTYF. CDR3 nucleotides: TGTGCCAGCAGCCGCCTTGGACCCACGTACTTC.

The V gene is TRBV23-1, the J gene TRBJ2-1; a possible D gene is TRBD1 (6 bases). TRBV23-1 is an ORF; its function is uncertain. This CDR3 has 15 amino acids. V was cut by 10 bases and J by 2 bases, with 18 bases left in between. CDR3 sequence reads: CANVTQGHPYNEQFF. The CDR3, as DNA: TGCGCCAACGTTACACAGGGACATCCCTACAATGAGCAGTTCTTC.

This clonotype was seen a handful of times. This sequence joins TRBV12-3 or TRBV12-4 and TRBJ1-5; D gene uncertain. The V end lost 3 bases, the J end lost 4 bases, and 10 bases lay between the germline ends. The CDR3 totals 14 residues. The CDR3 sequence: CASSLRQSNQPQHF. Here the CDR3 DNA reads TGTGCCAGCAGTTTGCGGCAATCTAATCAGCCCCAGCATTTT.

The rearrangement joins TRBV19 to TRBJ2-5; TRBD2 is a possible D gene (5 bases). Germline assignment: CDR1 LNHDA and CDR2 SQIVND (reference sequence). V was clipped by 5 bases and J by 4 bases, with 14 bases between them. The CDR3 covers 14 residues. The CDR3 region is CASSPLWAGETQYF. CDR3 DNA: TGTGCCAGTAGTCCACTCTGGGCGGGAGAGACCCAGTACTTC.

This chain joins TRBV12-3 or TRBV12-4 and TRBJ2-5; TRBD2 agrees at 11 bases. There are 16 residues in the CDR3. J was trimmed by 3 bases and V by 5 bases; bases with no gene match: 8. This chain's CDR3 is CASSGTLAGVEETQYF. CDR3 nucleotide sequence: TGTGCCAGCAGTGGAACACTAGCGGGAGTAGAAGAGACCCAGTACTTC.

The chain joins TRBV19 to TRBJ1-2; D ambiguous. CDR3 length: 11 amino acids. The germline CDR1 and CDR2 sequences are LNHDA and SQIVND (reference sequence). V lost 4 bases to trimming and J lost 3 bases, with 3 bases between them. The CDR3 DNA reads as TGTGCCAGTAGTACTTACTATGGCTACACCTTC. This codes for CASSTYYGYTF.

This clonotype appeared many times. The chain employs TRBV4-3 and TRBJ1-2; D remains ambiguous. Trimming cost V 1 base and J 2 bases, with 14 bases left between them. The CDR3 loop spans 16 amino acids. Germline V gives CDR1 LGHNA, CDR2 YSLEER. CDR3 in DNA: TGCGCCAGCAGCCAAGGGTTTAGGGAAGGAAACTATGGCTACACCTTC. This codes for CASSQGFREGNYGYTF.

The V gene is TRBV4-1, the J gene TRBJ1-1, with D possibly matching TRBD1 (5 bases). CDR1 MGHRA and CDR2 YSYEKL come from the germline V gene. The V and J ends lost 3 bases and 4 bases respectively, with 18 bases between them. The CDR3 extends over 16 amino acids. The CDR3, as DNA: TGCGCCAGCAGCCATGTGGGAGGAGGGACGAGCACTGAAGCTTTCTTT. This sequence encodes CASSHVGGGTSTEAFF.

The V gene is TRBV7-7, the J gene TRBJ2-5, with 9 bases identical to TRBD1. Germline trimming cut 1 base from V and 11 bases from J; bases unmatched to any gene: 5. The CDR3 totals 13 residues. Per germline, CDR1 SSHAT and CDR2 FNYEAQ (reference sequence). CDR3 nucleotides: TGTGCCAGCAGCTTAGAACAGGGGGCAACTCAGTACTTC. Translated, it gives CASSLEQGATQYF. The entire variable domain, with the rest obtained from reference TRBV7-7 and TRBJ2-5, is as follows: GAGVSQSPRYKVTKRGQDVTLRCDPISSHATLYWYQQALGQGPEFLTYFNYEAQPDKSGLPSDRFSAERPEGSISTLTIQRTEQRDSAMYRCASSLEQGATQYFGPGTRLLVL.

This clonotype was counted only a few times. As DNA, the CDR3 is TGTGCCAGCAGCTTAGATCGAGGACTAGTGTCCTACAATGAGCAGTTCTTC. It is translated as CASSLDRGLVSYNEQFF. The chain couples TRBV11-2 to TRBJ2-1, with 7 bases aligning to TRBD2. The CDR3 is 17 residues long. Germline-derived CDR1 and CDR2 are SGHAT and FQNNGV. J lost 1 base, V lost 0 bases, and 6 bases had no gene match.

The chain joins TRBV12-3 or TRBV12-4 to TRBJ2-1, with D unclear. The CDR3 covers 11 residues. The germline V and J ends were trimmed by 6 bases and 9 bases, with 9 bases remaining between them. The chain's CDR3 is CASSTLGEQFF. In nucleotides, the CDR3 is TGTGCCAGCAGCACCCTTGGTGAGCAGTTCTTC.

The rearrangement uses TRBV29-1 and TRBJ2-3; tentative D call: TRBD1 (6 bases). The ends were cut back, 7 bases at V and 6 bases at J, with 14 bases in the middle. CDR1 and CDR2 (germline): SQVTM, ANQGSEA. This CDR3 spans 12 amino acids. CDR3 nucleotides: TGCAGCGCGAAACAGGGTTCTGATACGCAGTATTTT. Protein: CSAKQGSDTQYF.

This clonotype turned up a few times. The CDR3 nucleotides read TGTGCCAGCAGCTTAGACGGCCCGGGGGAGCAGTACTTC. Amino acid sequence: CASSLDGPGEQYF. The chain has TRBV11-2 and TRBJ2-7; D perhaps matches TRBD2 (5 bases). Trimming cost V 0 bases and J 7 bases, with 10 bases left between them. Germline V lookup: CDR1 SGHAT, CDR2 FQNNGV. CDR3 size: 13 residues.

This clonotype was counted a few times. The gene calls are TRBV7-9 and TRBJ2-5; TRBD1 matches 10 bases. The V gene end was trimmed by 4 bases and the J gene end by 5 bases; junction bases not matched to a gene: 13. Germline-derived CDR1 and CDR2 are SEHNR and FQNEAQ (reference sequence). This CDR3 comprises 17 residues. CDR3 residues: CASSSPEGQGLFETQYF. The CDR3 DNA follows: TGTGCCAGCAGCTCCCCTGAGGGACAGGGGTTGTTTGAGACCCAGTACTTC.

The chain joins TRBV10-3 to TRBJ1-5; perhaps TRBD1 as D (5 bases). The CDR3 is 14 amino acids. CDR1 ENHRY and CDR2 SYGVKD come from the germline V gene. The V end lost 6 bases, the J end lost 6 bases, and 15 bases lay between the germline ends. CDR3 sequence: CAISGQLGSQPQHF. CDR3 DNA sequence: TGTGCCATCAGCGGACAACTCGGCAGTCAGCCCCAGCATTTT.

J is TRBJ1-5 and V is TRBV24-1; 7 bases agree with TRBD1. The CDR3 has 14 amino acids. The V segment lost 4 bases and the J segment 8 bases; nucleotides outside the gene matches: 7. The germline gives CDR1 KGHDR, CDR2 SFDVKD. The CDR3 DNA reads TGTGCCACCAGTGACCCGTCAACAGGGGAGCCCCAGCATTTT. Protein sequence: CATSDPSTGEPQHF.

This clonotype was found many times. The genes are TRBV7-2 and TRBJ1-2, with TRBD1 matching over 9 bases. The germline gives CDR1 SGHTA, CDR2 FQGNSA. This CDR3 region has 13 residues. V was pared by 4 bases and J by 7 bases, with 4 bases of the junction left unmatched. The CDR3 DNA follows: TGTGCCAGCAGCTCTTCACAGGGGGCTGGCTACACCTTC. Protein: CASSSSQGAGYTF.

The chain carries TRBV19 and TRBJ2-1; perhaps TRBD2 as D (5 bases). Trimming shortened V by 3 bases and J by 13 bases, and 13 bases separated the two germline ends. The germline V gene has CDR1 LNHDA and CDR2 SQIVND (reference sequence). The CDR3 extends over 12 amino acids. The CDR3 DNA reads TGTGCCAGTAGTATCCTGGGCAGGACTCAGTTCTTC. Encoded protein: CASSILGRTQFF.

This clonotype was found a few times. As DNA, the CDR3 is TGTGCCAGCAGCTTAAAGGGGAGTAGGTCCTACAATGAGCAGTTCTTC. This codes for CASSLKGSRSYNEQFF. The chain employs TRBV7-8 and TRBJ2-1; D tentatively reads TRBD1 or TRBD2 (5 bases each). V lost 2 bases to trimming and J lost 1 base, with 12 bases between them. The CDR3 runs to 16 residues. Germline V lookup: CDR1 SGHVS, CDR2 FQNEAQ.

This clonotype was detected only a few times. The chain has TRBV20-1 and TRBJ1-6, with a tentative D call TRBD1 (6 bases). Germline-derived CDR1 and CDR2 are DFQATT and SNEGSKA (reference sequence). CDR3 length equals 16 residues. V dropped 0 bases and J dropped 7 bases, with 16 bases sitting between them. The CDR3: CSARDYLRQANSPLHF. The CDR3 DNA sequence: TGCAGTGCTAGAGATTACTTAAGACAGGCAAATTCACCCCTCCACTTT.

The genes are TRBV29-1 and TRBJ2-7; D may be TRBD1 (6 bases). The CDR3 is 12 amino acids. Germline values: CDR1 SQVTM, CDR2 ANQGSEA. With 0 bases removed from V and 4 bases from J, the gap between germline ends came to 7 bases. The CDR3 reads CSVEEQGYEQYF. The CDR3 nucleotides read TGCAGCGTTGAAGAACAGGGTTACGAGCAGTACTTC.

The chain recombines TRBV4-1 with TRBJ2-5; possibly TRBD1 or TRBD2 for D (5 bases each). The germline V and J ends were trimmed by 0 bases and 2 bases, with 16 bases remaining between them. In germline, CDR1 is MGHRA, CDR2 YSYEKL. The CDR3 sequence is 17 residues long. CDR3 DNA: TGCGCCAGCAGCCAAGAAAGGTCAGAAGGGACGCAAGAGACCCAGTACTTC. Amino acids: CASSQERSEGTQETQYF.

With regard to this clonotype: This clone may be a read error of a much larger clone one base away. This likely comes from a read error, as the CDR3 has no conserved phenylalanine or tryptophan at its end. The rearrangement joins TRBV7-8 to TRBJ1-2; D is uncertain. The V and J ends lost 5 bases and 1 base respectively, with 11 bases between them. The germline V gene encodes CDR1 SGHVS and CDR2 FQNEAQ. CDR3 length: 14 amino acids. The CDR3 nucleotides read TGTGCCAGCAGCATCGGACGGATTAACTATGGCTACACCTGC. Amino acids: CASSIGRINYGYTC.